Below, 17 T cell receptor beta chains from the same sample are listed, as sequenced in a study of T cells after yellow fever vaccination. TCRdb re-analysed the 5' RACE reads in MiXCR, keeping a single row per CDR3 protein. The sample includes 400,000 or so distinct CDR3 sequences, about 6% seen only once; the top ten take approximately 15%. Sequencing was performed on PBMCs, taken 5 days after the yellow fever booster vaccination. Receptors were obtained from a man aged 30 to 45 who received the YFV17D yellow fever vaccine.

V is TRBV12-3 or TRBV12-4 and J is TRBJ2-2; D perhaps matches TRBD1 (6 bases). CDR3 length: 14 amino acids. Trimming removed 5 bases from V and 4 bases from J, with 11 bases in between. The CDR3 protein is CASSAGQITGELFF. CDR3 nucleotides: TGTGCCAGCAGTGCCGGACAGATCACCGGGGAGCTGTTTTTT.

This clonotype was detected only a few times. The V gene is TRBV12-5, the J gene TRBJ2-7; either TRBD1 or TRBD2 may fit D (5 bases each). The CDR3 extends over 15 amino acids. Trimming left V 2 bases short and J 1 base short, with 12 bases between. CDR1 is LGHNT and CDR2 is FRNRAP in the germline V gene. CDR3 region: CASGLSGTQSYEQYF. CDR3 DNA: TGTGCTAGTGGTTTGTCCGGGACGCAATCCTACGAGCAGTACTTC.

This clonotype has at least ten counts. The chain is built from TRBV12-3 or TRBV12-4 and TRBJ2-3, with 14 bases identical to TRBD2. This CDR3 has 16 amino acids. V shed 5 bases and J 6 bases; nucleotides not matched to a gene: 7. In DNA form, the CDR3 reads TGTGCCAGCAGTCCAGGGACTAGCGGGAGCTCGGATACGCAGTATTTT. This sequence encodes CASSPGTSGSSDTQYF.

This clonotype has ten or more counts. The chain is built from TRBV5-1 and TRBJ1-1, with D possibly being TRBD1 (5 bases). CDR1 SGHRS and CDR2 YFSETQ come from the germline V gene. The CDR3 consists of 11 residues. Trimming pared 6 bases from V and 6 bases from J, leaving 9 bases between. The CDR3 here is CASKEGSEAFF. The CDR3 nucleotides read TGCGCCAGCAAAGAGGGGTCTGAAGCTTTCTTT.

This clonotype has ten or more counts. The V call is TRBV7-8, the J call TRBJ2-1; no reliable D call. Germline loops: CDR1 SGHVS, CDR2 FQNEAQ. V was trimmed by 3 bases and J by 15 bases, leaving 24 bases between them. The CDR3 extends over 15 amino acids. CDR3 sequence (DNA): TGTGCCAGCAGCTTTAGTCGTAGGCCCACAGATCGACTGTTCTTC. Its translation: CASSFSRRPTDRLFF.

This chain links TRBV6-5 with TRBJ2-1, with a tentative D call TRBD2 (5 bases). The CDR3 runs to 16 residues. V gave up 4 bases and J gave up 3 bases, with 16 bases separating them. CDR1 MNHEY and CDR2 SVGAGI come from the germline V gene. The CDR3 reads CASSSPGSVGYNEQFF. CDR3 coding DNA: TGTGCCAGCAGTTCCCCGGGGAGCGTCGGCTACAATGAGCAGTTCTTC.

This clonotype was recorded at least ten times. The chain uses TRBV20-1 and TRBJ2-3; D call uncertain. The CDR3 loop spans 13 amino acids. CDR1 and CDR2 from the germline V gene are DFQATT and SNEGSKA (reference sequence). V was shortened by 1 base and J by 4 bases, with 9 bases between the two germline ends. CDR3 residues: CSARGDPADTQYF. Written as DNA, the CDR3 is TGCAGTGCTAGAGGAGACCCCGCAGATACGCAGTATTTT.

As to this clonotype: A much larger clone lies a single base off, so this may be a read error. The chain recombines TRBV27 with TRBJ2-1, with TRBD2 matching over 8 bases. The germline CDR1 and CDR2 sequences are MNHEY and SMNVEV (reference sequence). V was clipped by 3 bases and J by 7 bases; unmatched bases: 8. This CDR3 is 15 amino acids long. The DNA for the CDR3 is TGTGCCAGCAGTTTTTTAGCGGGAACGGAAAATGAGCAGTTCTTC. Residues: CASSFLAGTENEQFF.

The V gene is TRBV7-2, the J gene TRBJ2-7; D is uncertain. Trimming removed 1 base from V and 4 bases from J, with 14 bases in between. CDR1 is SGHTA and CDR2 is FQGNSA in the germline V gene. CDR3 length equals 15 residues. Here the CDR3 reads CASSLDWARPYEQYF. CDR3 DNA: TGTGCCAGCAGCTTAGATTGGGCCAGACCTTACGAGCAGTACTTC.

Ten or more counts support this clonotype. The V gene is TRBV29-1, the J gene TRBJ2-1; D possibly corresponds to TRBD2 (6 bases). Germline CDR1 and CDR2: SQVTM and ANQGSEA. V was pared by 0 bases and J by 8 bases, with 8 bases between. This CDR3 contains 12 residues. In DNA, the CDR3 is TGCAGCGTTGAAGAACTAGCCGATGAGCAGTTCTTC. Amino acids: CSVEELADEQFF.

The table lists this clonotype with a few counts. The gene calls are TRBV7-2 and TRBJ2-5; TRBD2 matches at 13 bases. The CDR3 spans 16 residues. V trimming: 3 bases; J trimming: 5 bases; junction bases outside the gene matches: 6. Germline assignment: CDR1 SGHTA and CDR2 FQGNSA. The CDR3 loop reads CASSFTSGRGGETQYF. CDR3 bases: TGTGCCAGCAGCTTCACTAGCGGGAGGGGGGGGGAGACCCAGTACTTC.

The gene calls are TRBV30 and TRBJ2-7, with 8 bases that match TRBD2. The CDR3 consists of 17 residues. The ends lost 2 bases at V and 6 bases at J; junction bases unmatched: 18. The germline V gene encodes CDR1 GTSNPN and CDR2 SVGIG (reference sequence). CDR3 nucleotides: TGTGCCTGGAGTTCCGGCAGGGTGCGGGAGGCAGAAGGCGAGCAGTACTTC. Residues: CAWSSGRVREAEGEQYF.

Many counts were recorded for this clonotype. This chain links TRBV5-1 with TRBJ2-3; TRBD2 might be the D (6 bases). Germline lookup yields CDR1 SGHRS and CDR2 YFSETQ. CDR3 length equals 15 residues. The V gene lost 6 bases and the J gene lost 1 base, with 15 bases spanning the gap. The CDR3 nucleotides read TGCGCCAGCACCGCCCGGGCTAGCGGCACAGATACGCAGTATTTT. Translated, it gives CASTARASGTDTQYF.

The sample holds many counts of this clonotype. This chain joins TRBV5-1 and TRBJ2-7; D is unresolved. This CDR3 is built from 14 residues. The germline V and J ends were trimmed by 0 bases and 0 bases, with 7 bases remaining between them. Per the germline V gene, CDR1 is SGHRS and CDR2 is YFSETQ. The CDR3 nucleotides are TGCGCCAGCAGCTTGGGTCAGCGCTCCTACGAGCAGTACTTC. Amino acid sequence: CASSLGQRSYEQYF. The full variable domain, rest sourced from reference TRBV5-1 and TRBJ2-7, is KAGVTQTPRYLIKTRGQQVTLSCSPISGHRSVSWYQQTPGQGLQFLFEYFSETQRNKGNFPGRFSGRQFSNSRSEMNVSTLELGDSALYLCASSLGQRSYEQYFGPGTRLTVT.

The chain is built from TRBV12-3 or TRBV12-4 and TRBJ2-2, with D tentatively TRBD1 (6 bases). V lost 5 bases, J lost 4 bases, and 14 bases lay in between. This CDR3 comprises 15 residues. This CDR3 is CASSAAGTLTGELFF. As DNA, the CDR3 is TGTGCCAGCAGTGCCGCCGGGACACTCACCGGGGAGCTGTTTTTT.

This chain uses TRBV5-1 with TRBJ2-1, with 8 bases matching TRBD2. This CDR3 is 17 amino acids long. CDR1 is SGHRS and CDR2 is YFSETQ in the germline V gene. The V segment lost 3 bases and the J segment 2 bases; nucleotides outside the gene matches: 10. CDR3 in DNA: TGCGCCAGCAGCTACTCCTTTAGCGGGACGGCCTACAATGAGCAGTTCTTC. Translation: CASSYSFSGTAYNEQFF.

In its sample, this clonotype was seen many times. The chain recombines TRBV7-2 with TRBJ2-1; 10 bases match TRBD2. The CDR3 spans 15 residues. The V and J ends lost 4 bases and 4 bases, in that order; junction bases with no gene match: 4. The germline V gene encodes CDR1 SGHTA and CDR2 FQGNSA. CDR3 nucleotide sequence: TGTGCCAGCAGCTCCGGGACTAGCGCATACAATGAGCAGTTCTTC. It codes for CASSSGTSAYNEQFF.